These 20 T cell receptor beta chains were all obtained from the same sample, sequenced in a study of cytomegalovirus exposure and HLA in healthy donors. The PCR contained 60 Vbeta and 13 Jbeta primers. Generated by immunoSEQ multiplex PCR, the TCRdb table keeps only in-frame clones and is missing some. Of approximately 77,000 clones listed, roughly four fifths were seen once; the top ten hold around 4.5%. Source material: PBMCs. These receptors were obtained from a man in his forties in good health and CMV-seronegative.

The count of this clone is one. This chain joins TRBV19 and TRBJ1-1; TRBD1 matches at 7 bases. The CDR3 totals 15 residues. Trimming at V came to 3 bases and at J to 7 bases, leaving 11 bases not matched to a gene. Germline values: CDR1 LNHDA, CDR2 SQIVND (reference sequence). CDR3 nucleotides: TGTGCCAGTAGTATCACCCCCCAGGGGGTGGGTGAAGCTTTCTTT. As protein: CASSITPQGVGEAFF.

This rearrangement joins TRBV5-4 to TRBJ1-2; D is perhaps TRBD1 (6 bases). Trimming took off 2 bases at V and 7 bases at J, with 18 bases between the two ends. Germline assignment: CDR1 SGHNT and CDR2 YYREEE (reference sequence). The CDR3 totals 15 residues. The CDR3 protein is CASSLKEQGKSGYTF. The CDR3 nucleotides read TGTGCCAGCAGCTTAAAGGAACAGGGAAAGAGTGGCTACACCTTC.

In this sample, this clone turned up a few times. In DNA form, the CDR3 reads TGTGCCAGCAGCTATCTACCGACCTACAATGAGCAGTTCTTC. Protein sequence: CASSYLPTYNEQFF. The chain combines TRBV11-2 with TRBJ2-1; the D is unclear. The CDR3 has 14 amino acids. The V end was cut by 4 bases, the J end by 2 bases, with 9 bases between. Germline V gives CDR1 SGHAT, CDR2 FQNNGV. The whole variable domain, filled in from reference TRBV11-2 and TRBJ2-1, reads EAGVAQSPRYKIIEKRQSVAFWCNPISGHATLYWYQQILGQGPKLLIQFQNNGVVDDSQLPKDRFSAERLKGVDSTLKIQPAKLEDSAVYLCASSYLPTYNEQFFGPGTRLTVL.

The chain uses TRBV7-3 and TRBJ2-1; D unresolved. V lost 1 base and J lost 8, with 12 bases in between. The CDR3 runs to 14 residues. The germline CDR1 and CDR2 sequences are SGHTA and FQGTGA. This chain's CDR3 is CASSLNPRGDEQFF. In DNA, the CDR3 is TGTGCCAGCAGCTTAAACCCTCGAGGAGATGAGCAGTTCTTC.

The V and J genes are TRBV29-1 and TRBJ2-2; D perhaps matches TRBD2 (6 bases). This CDR3 spans 14 amino acids. V lost 4 bases and J lost 4, with 13 bases in between. Per the germline V gene, CDR1 is SQVTM and CDR2 is ANQGSEA. Written as DNA, the CDR3 is TGCAGCGTTGGTGTAGCGGAGGTCACCGGGGAGCTGTTTTTT. Protein product: CSVGVAEVTGELFF.

This chain uses TRBV15 with TRBJ2-5; D call uncertain. From germline, CDR1 is LNHNV and CDR2 YYDKDF (reference sequence). V gave up 6 bases and J gave up 2 bases, with 10 bases separating them. This CDR3 spans 13 amino acids. This CDR3 reads CATSVDLQETQYF. CDR3 nucleotides: TGTGCCACCAGTGTCGACTTGCAAGAGACCCAGTACTTC.

This chain connects TRBV6-1 to TRBJ1-3; D unclear. This CDR3 comprises 14 residues. Per the germline V gene, CDR1 is MNHNS and CDR2 is SASEGT. Trimming stripped 3 bases from V and 7 bases from J, with 13 bases between. CDR3 in amino acids: CASSDGMMRNTIYF. The CDR3 bases are TGTGCCAGCAGTGACGGGATGATGAGGAACACCATATATTTT.

This clone appeared once. The gene calls are TRBV6-1 and TRBJ2-7, with D perhaps TRBD1 (5 bases). V lost 8 bases to trimming and J lost 2 bases, with 13 bases between them. This CDR3 is built from 13 residues. CDR1 MNHNS and CDR2 SASEGT come from the germline V gene. The CDR3 nucleotides read TGTGCCAGCGGCCCGACAGTACCCTACGAGCAGTACTTC. Its translation is CASGPTVPYEQYF.

CDR3 coding DNA: TGTGCCAGCACCTCCGGACAGGGAGAGGACTATGGCTACACCTTC. Protein: CASTSGQGEDYGYTF. The chain carries TRBV9 and TRBJ1-2, with 8 bases aligning to TRBD1. V shed 6 bases and J 3 bases; nucleotides not matched to a gene: 10. This CDR3 region has 15 residues. In germline, CDR1 is SGDLS, CDR2 YYNGEE.

CDR3 loop: CAWSVQRPSGRSGELFF. As DNA, the CDR3 is TGTGCCTGGAGTGTACAAAGGCCTAGCGGGAGATCCGGGGAGCTGTTTTTT. The chain carries TRBV30 and TRBJ2-2; 10 nucleotides align to TRBD2. The length of the CDR3 is 17 residues. V trimming: 0 bases; J trimming: 6 bases; junction bases outside the gene matches: 10. Looked up from germline, CDR1 is GTSNPN and CDR2 is SVGIG (reference sequence). Supplemented by reference TRBV30 and TRBJ2-2, the full variable domain reads SQTIHQWPATLVQPVGSPLSLECTVEGTSNPNLYWYRQAAGRGLQLLFYSVGIGQISSEVPQNLSASRPQDRQFILSSKKLLLSDSGFYLCAWSVQRPSGRSGELFFGEGSRLTVL.

This chain uses TRBV5-1 with TRBJ2-1, with 11 bases identical to TRBD1. The germline gives CDR1 SGHRS, CDR2 YFSETQ. This CDR3 is 15 amino acids long. The V and J ends lost 3 bases and 8 bases, in that order; junction bases with no gene match: 7. The CDR3 region is CASSSGQGGNDEQFF. The CDR3 DNA reads as TGCGCCAGCAGCTCGGGACAGGGGGGTAACGATGAGCAGTTCTTC. The variable domain in full, completed from reference TRBV5-1 and TRBJ2-1, reads KAGVTQTPRYLIKTRGQQVTLSCSPISGHRSVSWYQQTPGQGLQFLFEYFSETQRNKGNFPGRFSGRQFSNSRSEMNVSTLELGDSALYLCASSSGQGGNDEQFFGPGTRLTVL.

J is TRBJ2-7 and V is TRBV5-1, with 7 bases aligning to TRBD1. This CDR3 has 12 residues. The junction had 3 bases not matched to a gene; V was cut back by 3 bases and J by 6 bases. Germline V gene sequence: CDR1 SGHRS, CDR2 YFSETQ. CDR3 sequence: CASSSDRAEQYF. For the CDR3, the DNA is TGCGCCAGCAGCTCCGACAGGGCCGAGCAGTACTTC.

The J gene is TRBJ2-1, the V gene TRBV7-6; tentative D call: TRBD2 (6 bases). The CDR3 runs to 14 residues. With 1 base removed from V and 8 bases from J, the gap between germline ends came to 12 bases. Germline-derived CDR1 and CDR2 are SGHVS and FNYEAQ. The chain's CDR3 is CASSLVAAGDEQFF. The CDR3 nucleotides are TGTGCCAGCAGCTTAGTAGCGGCTGGCGATGAGCAGTTCTTC.

This sequence joins TRBV6-5 and TRBJ2-5; D is ambiguous. Trimming left V 5 bases short and J 5 bases short, with 6 bases between. CDR3 length: 11 residues. Looked up from germline, CDR1 is MNHEY and CDR2 is SVGAGI. CDR3 bases: TGTGCCAGCAGTAGAGAGGAGACCCAGTACTTC. Protein sequence: CASSREETQYF.

The genes are TRBV7-3 and TRBJ2-5; no firm D call. Germline V gene sequence: CDR1 SGHTA, CDR2 FQGTGA. This CDR3 contains 15 residues. V lost 2 bases to trimming and J lost 1 base, with 11 bases between them. Here the CDR3 DNA reads TGTGCCAGCAGCTTAGGCGGTGGCCCCCAAGAGACCCAGTACTTC. Translating it yields CASSLGGGPQETQYF.

This chain uses TRBV28 with TRBJ2-7; 9 positions match TRBD2. Per germline, CDR1 MDHEN and CDR2 SYDVKM. V shed 7 bases and J 0 bases; nucleotides not matched to a gene: 19. There are 19 residues in the CDR3. CDR3: CASTPGPFLAGDNSYEQYF. The DNA of the CDR3 is TGTGCCAGCACCCCAGGCCCTTTTTTAGCGGGAGACAACTCCTACGAGCAGTACTTC.

The chain carries TRBV15 and TRBJ2-7, with 7 bases aligning to TRBD2. The V segment lost 0 bases and the J segment 2 bases; nucleotides outside the gene matches: 10. CDR1 is LNHNV, CDR2 YYDKDF, per germline (reference sequence). This CDR3 contains 17 residues. CDR3 residues: CATSRDLGAGEAYEQYF. The CDR3 coding sequence is TGTGCCACCAGCAGAGATCTCGGGGCGGGGGAAGCCTACGAGCAGTACTTC.

The chain links TRBV30 to TRBJ2-3; perhaps TRBD1 as D (6 bases). CDR3 length: 16 amino acids. The germline V and J ends were trimmed by 5 bases and 2 bases, with 20 bases remaining between them. Germline lookup yields CDR1 GTSNPN and CDR2 SVGIG (reference sequence). The CDR3 loop reads CAWERGQLGPTDTQYF. For the CDR3, the DNA is TGTGCCTGGGAACGAGGACAGTTAGGACCCACAGATACGCAGTATTTT.

The rearrangement joins TRBV4-1 to TRBJ2-7; no reliable D call. The CDR3 is made up of 15 amino acids. CDR1 is MGHRA and CDR2 is YSYEKL in the germline V gene. V was shortened by 4 bases and J by 0 bases, with 13 bases between the two germline ends. The CDR3 DNA follows: TGCGCCAGCAGCCCACCCGGCGGCCCCTCCTACGAGCAGTACTTC. It codes for CASSPPGGPSYEQYF.

This rearrangement joins TRBV6-6 to TRBJ1-3; 8 bases align to TRBD1. V shed 2 bases and J 0 bases; nucleotides not matched to a gene: 3. Germline V CDR1 and CDR2: MNHNY, SVGAGI (reference sequence). The CDR3 is 16 amino acids. CDR3 residues: CASSYPQGASGNTIYF. CDR3 in DNA: TGTGCCAGCAGTTACCCTCAGGGGGCCTCTGGAAACACCATATATTTT.